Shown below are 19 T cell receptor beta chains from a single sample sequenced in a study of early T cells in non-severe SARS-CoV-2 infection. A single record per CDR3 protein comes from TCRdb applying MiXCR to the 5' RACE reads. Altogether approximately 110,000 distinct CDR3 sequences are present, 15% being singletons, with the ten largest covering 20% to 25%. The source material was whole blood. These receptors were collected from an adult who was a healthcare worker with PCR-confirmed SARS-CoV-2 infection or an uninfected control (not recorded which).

In DNA, the CDR3 is TGTGCCAGCAGCTCGGACTTATTCCAAGAGACCCAGTACTTC. Translating it yields CASSSDLFQETQYF. The chain uses TRBV7-9 and TRBJ2-5, with D possibly matching TRBD2 (5 bases). The V end was cut by 4 bases, the J end by 1 base, with 10 bases between. The length of the CDR3 is 14 residues. Germline CDR1 is SEHNR and CDR2 is FQNEAQ (reference sequence).

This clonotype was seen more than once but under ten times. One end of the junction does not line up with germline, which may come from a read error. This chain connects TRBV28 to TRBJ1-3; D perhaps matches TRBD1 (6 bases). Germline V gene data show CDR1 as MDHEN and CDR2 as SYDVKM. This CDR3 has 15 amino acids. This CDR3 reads CASSLPTGSGDTIYF. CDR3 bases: TGTGCCAGCAGTTTACCCACAGGGAGTGGAGACACCATATATTTT. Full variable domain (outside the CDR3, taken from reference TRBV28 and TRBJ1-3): DVKVTQSSRYLVKRTGEKVFLECVQDMDHENMFWYRQDPGLGLRLIYFSYDVKMKEKGDIPEGYSVSREKKERFSLILESASTNQTSMYLCASSLPTGSGDTIYFGEGSWLTVV.

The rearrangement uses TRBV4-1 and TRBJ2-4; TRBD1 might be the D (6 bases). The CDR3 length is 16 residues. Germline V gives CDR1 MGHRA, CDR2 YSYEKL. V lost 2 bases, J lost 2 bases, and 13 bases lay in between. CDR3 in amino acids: CASSQIRDMTKNIQYF. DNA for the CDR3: TGCGCCAGCAGCCAAATCAGGGACATGACCAAAAACATTCAGTACTTC.

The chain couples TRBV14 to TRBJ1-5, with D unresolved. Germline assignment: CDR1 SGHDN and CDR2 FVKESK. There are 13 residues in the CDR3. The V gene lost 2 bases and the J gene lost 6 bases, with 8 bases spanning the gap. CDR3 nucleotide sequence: TGTGCCAGCAGCCAATCTCCCAGTCAGCCCCAGCATTTT. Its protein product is CASSQSPSQPQHF.

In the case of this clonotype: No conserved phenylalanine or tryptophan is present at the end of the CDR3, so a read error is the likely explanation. This CDR3 is CASSQGGSNQPQHL. The CDR3 nucleotides are TGTGCCAGCAGCCAGGGGGGAAGCAATCAGCCCCAGCATTTA. J is TRBJ1-5 and V is TRBV5-4; TRBD1 agrees at 7 bases. The CDR3 is 14 residues long. V was clipped by 4 bases and J by 1 base; unmatched bases: 2. CDR1 is SGHNT, CDR2 YYREEE, per germline (reference sequence).

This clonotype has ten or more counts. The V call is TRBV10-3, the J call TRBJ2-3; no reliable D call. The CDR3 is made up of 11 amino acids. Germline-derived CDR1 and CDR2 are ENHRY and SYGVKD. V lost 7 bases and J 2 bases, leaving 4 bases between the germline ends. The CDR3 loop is CAIKDTDTQYF. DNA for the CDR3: TGTGCCATCAAAGACACAGATACGCAGTATTTT.

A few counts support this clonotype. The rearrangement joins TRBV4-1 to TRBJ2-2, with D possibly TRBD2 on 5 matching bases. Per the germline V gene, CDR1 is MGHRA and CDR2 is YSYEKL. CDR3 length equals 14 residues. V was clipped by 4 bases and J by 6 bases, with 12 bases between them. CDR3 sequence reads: CASSLLWESGELFF. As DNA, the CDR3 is TGCGCCAGCAGCCTCCTCTGGGAGTCCGGGGAGCTGTTTTTT.

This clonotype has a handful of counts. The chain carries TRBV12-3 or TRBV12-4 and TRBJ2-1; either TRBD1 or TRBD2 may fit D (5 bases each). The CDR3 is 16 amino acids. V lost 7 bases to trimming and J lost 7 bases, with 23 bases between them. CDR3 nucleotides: TGTGCCAGCAACTCCCATGACAGCACCTCGGGGAATGAGCAGTTCTTC. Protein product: CASNSHDSTSGNEQFF.

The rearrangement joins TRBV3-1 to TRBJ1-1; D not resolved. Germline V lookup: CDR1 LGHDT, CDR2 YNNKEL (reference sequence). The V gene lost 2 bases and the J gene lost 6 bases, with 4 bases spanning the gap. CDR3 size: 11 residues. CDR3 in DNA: TGTGCCAGCAGCCAAAACGCTGAAGCTTTCTTT. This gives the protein CASSQNAEAFF.

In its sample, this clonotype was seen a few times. CDR3 region: CASTPGTNYGYTF. Here the CDR3 DNA reads TGTGCCAGCACCCCGGGGACAAACTATGGCTACACCTTC. V gene TRBV12-3 or TRBV12-4 combines with J gene TRBJ1-2; D may be TRBD1 (6 bases). This CDR3 region has 13 residues. V was shortened by 7 bases and J by 2 bases, with 11 bases between the two germline ends.

The CDR3 bases are TGTGCCAGCAGTGTTCGTTCAGGGAACACTGAAGCTTTCTTT. Translated, it gives CASSVRSGNTEAFF. This chain links TRBV2 with TRBJ1-1; D not resolved. The CDR3 totals 14 residues. The germline V gene has CDR1 SNHLY and CDR2 FYNNEI. Trimming took 4 bases from V and 1 from J, leaving 10 bases between them.

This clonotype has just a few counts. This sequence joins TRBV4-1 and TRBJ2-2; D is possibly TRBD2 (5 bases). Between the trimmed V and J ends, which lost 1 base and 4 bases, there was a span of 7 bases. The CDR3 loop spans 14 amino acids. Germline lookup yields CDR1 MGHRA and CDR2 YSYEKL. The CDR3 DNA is TGCGCCAGCAGCCAAGTAGCGTTCACCGGGGAGCTGTTTTTT. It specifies CASSQVAFTGELFF.

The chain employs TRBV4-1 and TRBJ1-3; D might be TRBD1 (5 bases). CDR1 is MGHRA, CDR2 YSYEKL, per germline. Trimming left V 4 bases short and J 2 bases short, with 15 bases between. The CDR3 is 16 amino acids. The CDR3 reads CASSPGHGGTGNTIYF. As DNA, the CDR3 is TGCGCCAGCAGCCCGGGGCATGGGGGGACTGGAAACACCATATATTTT.

The DNA of the CDR3 is TGTGCCAGCTCACCACAAGAGAACACCGGGGAGCTGTTTTTT. This sequence encodes CASSPQENTGELFF. The rearrangement joins TRBV18 to TRBJ2-2; D gene unclear. The CDR3 spans 14 residues. The germline CDR1 and CDR2 sequences are KGHSH and LQKENI. V gave up 1 base and J gave up 1 base, with 4 bases separating them.

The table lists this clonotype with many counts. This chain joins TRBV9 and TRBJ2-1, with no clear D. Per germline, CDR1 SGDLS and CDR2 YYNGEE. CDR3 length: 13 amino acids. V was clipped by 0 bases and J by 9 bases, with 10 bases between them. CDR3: CASSVDSRSEQFF. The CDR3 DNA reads TGTGCCAGCAGCGTAGACAGTCGTAGTGAGCAGTTCTTC.

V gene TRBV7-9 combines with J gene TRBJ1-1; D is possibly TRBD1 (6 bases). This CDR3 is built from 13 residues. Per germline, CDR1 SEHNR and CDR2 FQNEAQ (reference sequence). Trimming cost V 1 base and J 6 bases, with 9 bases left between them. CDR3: CASSLGRGAEAFF. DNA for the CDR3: TGTGCCAGCAGCTTAGGAAGGGGGGCTGAAGCTTTCTTT.

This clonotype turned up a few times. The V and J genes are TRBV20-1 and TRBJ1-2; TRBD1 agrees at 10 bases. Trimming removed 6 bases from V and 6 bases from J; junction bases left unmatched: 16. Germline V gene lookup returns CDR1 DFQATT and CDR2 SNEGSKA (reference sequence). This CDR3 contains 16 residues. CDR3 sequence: CSAPPTGGLIRDGYTF. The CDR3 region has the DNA TGCAGTGCGCCTCCGACAGGGGGCTTGATTAGGGATGGCTACACCTTC.

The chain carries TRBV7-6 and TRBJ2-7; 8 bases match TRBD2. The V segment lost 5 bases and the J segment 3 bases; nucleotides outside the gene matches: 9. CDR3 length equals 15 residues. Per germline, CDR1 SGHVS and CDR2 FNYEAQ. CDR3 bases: TGTGCCAGCAGCCGCCGGGAGGGCTTCGGCTACGAGCAGTACTTC. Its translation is CASSRREGFGYEQYF.

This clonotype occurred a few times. Here the CDR3 reads CASSEGTTNSPLHF. CDR3 nucleotides: TGTGCCAGCAGTGAGGGGACAACAAATTCACCCCTCCACTTT. The rearrangement links TRBV6-1 to TRBJ1-6, with TRBD1 as a possible D gene (6 bases). The V gene's germline CDR1 is MNHNS and CDR2 SASEGT. CDR3 length: 14 amino acids. Trimming removed 3 bases from V and 7 bases from J, with 10 bases in between.